This T cell receptor (beta chain) stems from a study of CD8 T cells in Susac syndrome. From blood CD8+ and CD4+ T cells, TCR beta sequences were generated. FACS enriched CD8+ TEMRA cells, while bulk CD8+ and CD4+ were negatively isolated. RNA was extracted with the RNeasy kit, and a quantity of roughly 0.5 to 1 ug was reverse transcribed using random hexamers. The TCR beta CDR3 was amplified by immunoSEQ multiplex PCR across 54 Vbeta, 13 Jbeta. Via MiXCR, TCRdb re-called the immunoSEQ multiplex PCR reads, giving one row per CDR3 protein. The sample gives over 200,000 distinct CDR3 sequences, approximately 95% of which show up once; approximately 0.08% is in the top ten. V was pared by 4 bases and J by 4 bases, with 0 bases of the junction left unmatched. From germline, CDR1 is PRHDT and CDR2 FYEKMQ (reference sequence). The CDR3 loop spans 12 amino acids.

This rearrangement joins TRBV13 to TRBJ2-7; 8 bases align to TRBD1. Sequencing used CD4+ T cells from PBMCs. This receptor was taken from a human donor with multiple sclerosis. CDR3 bases: TGTGCCAGCAGCTGGACAGGGTACGAGCAGTACTTC. This translates into CASSWTGYEQYF.